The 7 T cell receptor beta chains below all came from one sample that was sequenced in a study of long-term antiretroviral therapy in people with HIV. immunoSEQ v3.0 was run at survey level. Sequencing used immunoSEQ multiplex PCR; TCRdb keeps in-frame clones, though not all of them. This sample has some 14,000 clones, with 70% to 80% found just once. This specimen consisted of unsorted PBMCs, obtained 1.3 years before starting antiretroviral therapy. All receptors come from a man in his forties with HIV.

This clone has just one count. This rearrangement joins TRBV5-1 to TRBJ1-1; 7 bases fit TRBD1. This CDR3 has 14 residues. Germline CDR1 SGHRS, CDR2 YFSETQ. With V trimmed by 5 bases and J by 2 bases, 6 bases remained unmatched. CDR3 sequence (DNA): TGCGCCAGCAGTACAGGGGAGAGTAACACTGAAGCTTTCTTT. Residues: CASSTGESNTEAFF.

CDR3 bases: TGTGCCAGCAGCTTGTCTAGGGGGCTGACCTACGAGCAGTACTTC. Its translation is CASSLSRGLTYEQYF. The chain carries TRBV7-9 and TRBJ2-7; the match to TRBD1 covers 7 bases. Trimming took 3 bases from V and 2 from J; bases not matched to a gene: 7. This CDR3 region has 15 residues. Germline CDR1 and CDR2: SEHNR and FQNEAQ (reference sequence).

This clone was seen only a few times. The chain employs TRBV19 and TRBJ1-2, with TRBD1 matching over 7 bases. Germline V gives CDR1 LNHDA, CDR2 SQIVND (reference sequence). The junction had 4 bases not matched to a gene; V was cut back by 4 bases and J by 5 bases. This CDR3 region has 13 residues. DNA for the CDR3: TGTGCCAGTAGTAATCGACAGGGTTATGGCTACACCTTC. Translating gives CASSNRQGYGYTF.

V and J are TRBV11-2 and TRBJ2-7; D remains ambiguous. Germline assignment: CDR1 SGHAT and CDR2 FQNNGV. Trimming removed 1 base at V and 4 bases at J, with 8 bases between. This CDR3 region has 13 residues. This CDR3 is CASSLVVGYEQYF. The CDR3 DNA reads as TGTGCCAGCAGCTTAGTAGTAGGGTACGAGCAGTACTTC.

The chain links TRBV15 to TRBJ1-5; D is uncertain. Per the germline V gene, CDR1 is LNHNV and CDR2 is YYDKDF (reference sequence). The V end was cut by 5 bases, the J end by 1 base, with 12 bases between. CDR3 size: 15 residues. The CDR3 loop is CATSEGAWSNQPQHF. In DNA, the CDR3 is TGTGCCACCAGCGAGGGTGCTTGGAGCAATCAGCCCCAGCATTTT.

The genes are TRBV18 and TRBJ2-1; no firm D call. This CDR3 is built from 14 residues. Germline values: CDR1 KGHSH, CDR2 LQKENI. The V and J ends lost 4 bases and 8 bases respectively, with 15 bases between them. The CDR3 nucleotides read TGTGCCAGCTCACAATCCTACCCCCCCGATGAGCAGTTCTTC. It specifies CASSQSYPPDEQFF. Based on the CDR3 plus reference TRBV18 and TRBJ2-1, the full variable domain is NAGVMQNPRHLVRRRGQEARLRCSPMKGHSHVYWYRQLPEEGLKFMVYLQKENIIDESGMPKERFSAEFPKEGPSILRIQQVVRGDSAAYFCASSQSYPPDEQFFGPGTRLTVL.

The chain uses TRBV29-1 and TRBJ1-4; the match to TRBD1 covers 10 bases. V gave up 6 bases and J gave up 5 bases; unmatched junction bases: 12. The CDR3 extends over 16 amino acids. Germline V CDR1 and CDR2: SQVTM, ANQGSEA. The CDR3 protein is CSVQSGTGASNEKLFF. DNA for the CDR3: TGCAGCGTCCAATCCGGGACAGGGGCCTCAAATGAAAAACTGTTTTTT.